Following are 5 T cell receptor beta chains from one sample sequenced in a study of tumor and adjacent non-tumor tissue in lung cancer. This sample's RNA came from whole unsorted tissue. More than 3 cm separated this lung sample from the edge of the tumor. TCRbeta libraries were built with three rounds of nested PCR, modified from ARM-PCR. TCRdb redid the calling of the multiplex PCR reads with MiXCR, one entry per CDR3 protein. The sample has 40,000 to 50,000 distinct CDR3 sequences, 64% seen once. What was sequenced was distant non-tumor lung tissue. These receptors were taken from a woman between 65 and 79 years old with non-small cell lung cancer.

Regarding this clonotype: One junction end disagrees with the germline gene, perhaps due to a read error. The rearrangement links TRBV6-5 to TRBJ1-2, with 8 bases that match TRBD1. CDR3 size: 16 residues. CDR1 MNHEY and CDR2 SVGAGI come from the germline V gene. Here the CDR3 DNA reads TGTGTCAGCAGTTACTCGATGGGGCCGGACAGGGCGGGCTACACCTTC. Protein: CVSSYSMGPDRAGYTF.

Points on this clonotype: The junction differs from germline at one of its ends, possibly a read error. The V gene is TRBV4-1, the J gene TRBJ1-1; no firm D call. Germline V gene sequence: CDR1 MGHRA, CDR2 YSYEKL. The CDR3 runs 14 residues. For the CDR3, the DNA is TGCGCCTGCAGCTACCGGAGAGAGAACACTGAAGCTTTCTTT. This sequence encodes CACSYRRENTEAFF.

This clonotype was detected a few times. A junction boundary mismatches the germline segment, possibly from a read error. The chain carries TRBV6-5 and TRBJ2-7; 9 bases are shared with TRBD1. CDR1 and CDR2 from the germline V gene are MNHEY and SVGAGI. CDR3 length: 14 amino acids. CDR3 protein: CASSPGTGRYVQYF. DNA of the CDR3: TGTGCCAGCAGTCCCGGGACAGGGCGCTACGTGCAGTACTTC.

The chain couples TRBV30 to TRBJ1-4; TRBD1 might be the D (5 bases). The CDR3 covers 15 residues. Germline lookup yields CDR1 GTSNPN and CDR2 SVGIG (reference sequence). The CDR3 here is CIWSVGTYNNEKLFF. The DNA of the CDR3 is TGTATCTGGAGTGTCGGGACTTATAATAATGAAAAACTGTTTTTT.

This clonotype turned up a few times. As DNA, the CDR3 is TGCAGTGCTTCCGGGTGGGGGAGCCTGTCCTACGAGCAGTACTTC. Its translation is CSASGWGSLSYEQYF. The rearrangement links TRBV20-1 to TRBJ2-7; D possibly matches TRBD1 or TRBD2 (5 bases each). CDR1 is DFQATT and CDR2 is SNEGSKA in the germline V gene (reference sequence). The CDR3 covers 15 residues. Trimming removed 5 bases at V and 1 base at J, with 18 bases between.